This T cell receptor (beta chain) was found in a study of blood T cell repertoires in COVID-19. Study-wide background: Acute-phase and convalescent COVID-19 samples originated in the United States, Italy and Spain. PBMCs, B-cell-depleted T cells, or T cells were the source of the cDNA or gDNA that made up the material.

The assay was immunoSEQ multiplex PCR, and TCRdb's table has in-frame clones only and misses some. The sample shows fewer than 130,000 clones, around 84% of them seen only once. This sequence was found in a human donor in a cohort sampled during active COVID-19. The material sequenced was peripheral blood.

CDR3 residues: CATSDRGQGHEQYF. The CDR3 DNA follows: TGTGCCACCAGTGATCGGGGACAGGGCCACGAGCAGTACTTC. The V and J genes are TRBV24-1 and TRBJ2-7; 9 bases fit TRBD1. The V segment lost 3 bases and the J segment 5 bases; nucleotides outside the gene matches: 4. The CDR3 sequence is 14 residues long. The V gene's germline CDR1 is KGHDR and CDR2 SFDVKD.